This T cell receptor (beta chain) originates from a study of T cell responses to AZD1222 COVID-19 vaccine. Profiling relied on immunoSEQ multiplex PCR, and the TCRdb table lists in-frame clones only, not all of them. The sample yields more than 85,000 clones, 85% to 90% seen once. Between the trimmed V and J ends, which lost 0 bases and 1 base, there was a span of 6 bases. Germline loops: CDR1 MNHEY, CDR2 SVGEGT. The CDR3 has 14 amino acids. Study-level points and caveats: Clonal diversity was possibly underestimated, and the donors were mostly white British, with more females. Reportedly, nearly half the spike-specific TCRs target unmutated variant regions. Researchers took repertoire samples only after the peak T cell response had come.

Regarding this clone: Its antigen is currently unknown.

The clonotype comes from an adult in good health. The chain joins TRBV6-2 or TRBV6-3 to TRBJ1-1; D might be TRBD1 (5 bases). Sequenced material: peripheral blood, taken on day 0 of AZD1222 vaccination. CDR3 residues: CASSYSQGNTEAFF. In DNA, the CDR3 is TGTGCCAGCAGTTACTCTCAGGGGAACACTGAAGCTTTCTTT.